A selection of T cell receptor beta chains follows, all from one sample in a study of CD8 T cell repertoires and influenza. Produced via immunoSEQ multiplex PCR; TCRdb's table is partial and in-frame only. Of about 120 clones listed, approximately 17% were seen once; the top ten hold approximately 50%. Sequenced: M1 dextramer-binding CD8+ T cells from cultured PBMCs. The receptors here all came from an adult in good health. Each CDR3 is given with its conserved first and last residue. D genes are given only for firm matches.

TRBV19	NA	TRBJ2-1	CASSILGASYNEQFF
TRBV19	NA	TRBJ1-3	CASSVYDSGNTIYF
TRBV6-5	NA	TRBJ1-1	CASSYLGPEAFF
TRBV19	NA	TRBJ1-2	CACSTGSYGYTF
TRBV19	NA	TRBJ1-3	CASSVFAGVTGNTIYF